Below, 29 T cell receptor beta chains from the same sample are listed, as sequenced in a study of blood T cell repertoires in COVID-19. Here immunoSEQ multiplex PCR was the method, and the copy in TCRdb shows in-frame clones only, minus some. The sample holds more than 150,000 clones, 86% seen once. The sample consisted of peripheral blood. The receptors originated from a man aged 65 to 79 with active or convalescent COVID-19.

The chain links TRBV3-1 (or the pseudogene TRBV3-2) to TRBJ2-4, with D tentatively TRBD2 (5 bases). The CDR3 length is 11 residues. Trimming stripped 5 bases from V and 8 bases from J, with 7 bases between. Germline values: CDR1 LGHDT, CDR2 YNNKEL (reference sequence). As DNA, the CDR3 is TGTGCCAGCAGCTACGGGGACATTCAGTACTTC. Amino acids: CASSYGDIQYF.

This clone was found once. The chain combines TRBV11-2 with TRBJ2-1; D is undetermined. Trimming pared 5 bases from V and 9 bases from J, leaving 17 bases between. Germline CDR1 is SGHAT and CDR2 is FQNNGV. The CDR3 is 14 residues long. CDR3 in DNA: TGTGCCAGCAGCCCTCAGCGCGCGGTTCCTGAGCAGTTCTTC. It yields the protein CASSPQRAVPEQFF.

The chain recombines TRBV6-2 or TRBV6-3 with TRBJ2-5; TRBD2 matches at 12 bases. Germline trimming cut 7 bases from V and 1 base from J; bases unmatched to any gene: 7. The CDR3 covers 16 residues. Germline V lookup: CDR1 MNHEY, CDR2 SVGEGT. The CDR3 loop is CASNPGLAGFQETQYF. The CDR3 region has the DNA TGTGCCAGCAACCCTGGACTAGCGGGGTTCCAAGAGACCCAGTACTTC.

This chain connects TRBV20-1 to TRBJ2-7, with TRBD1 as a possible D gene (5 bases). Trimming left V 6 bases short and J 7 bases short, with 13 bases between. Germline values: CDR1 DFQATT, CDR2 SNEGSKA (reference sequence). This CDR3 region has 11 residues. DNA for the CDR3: TGCAGTGCCCCACAGGAAAGTGAGCAGTACTTC. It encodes CSAPQESEQYF.

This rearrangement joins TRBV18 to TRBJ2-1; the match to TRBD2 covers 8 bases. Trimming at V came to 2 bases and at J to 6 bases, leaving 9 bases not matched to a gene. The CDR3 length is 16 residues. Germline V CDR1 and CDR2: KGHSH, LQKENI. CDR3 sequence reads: CASSPSNGLAGNEQFF. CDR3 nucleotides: TGTGCCAGCTCACCATCCAATGGACTAGCAGGCAATGAGCAGTTCTTC. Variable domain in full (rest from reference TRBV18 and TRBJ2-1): NAGVMQNPRHLVRRRGQEARLRCSPMKGHSHVYWYRQLPEEGLKFMVYLQKENIIDESGMPKERFSAEFPKEGPSILRIQQVVRGDSAAYFCASSPSNGLAGNEQFFGPGTRLTVL.

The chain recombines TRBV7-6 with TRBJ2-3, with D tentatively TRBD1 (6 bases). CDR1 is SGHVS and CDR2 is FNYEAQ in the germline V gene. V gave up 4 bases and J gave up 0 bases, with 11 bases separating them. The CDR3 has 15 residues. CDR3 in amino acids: CASSSDRLSTDTQYF. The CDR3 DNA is TGTGCCAGCAGCTCAGACAGGCTTAGCACAGATACGCAGTATTTT.

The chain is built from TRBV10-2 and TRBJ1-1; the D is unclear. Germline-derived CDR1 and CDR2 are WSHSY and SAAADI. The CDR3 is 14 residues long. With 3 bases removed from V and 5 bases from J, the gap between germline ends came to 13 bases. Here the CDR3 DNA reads TGCGCCAGCAGTGACCCCCACAGCAGAACTGAAGCTTTCTTT. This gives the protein CASSDPHSRTEAFF.

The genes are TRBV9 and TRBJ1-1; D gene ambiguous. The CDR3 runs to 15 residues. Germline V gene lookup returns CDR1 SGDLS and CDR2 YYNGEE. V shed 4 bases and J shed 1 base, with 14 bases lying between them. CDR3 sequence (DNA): TGTGCCAGCAGCATTACCGGGAACCCGAACACTGAAGCTTTCTTT. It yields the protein CASSITGNPNTEAFF.

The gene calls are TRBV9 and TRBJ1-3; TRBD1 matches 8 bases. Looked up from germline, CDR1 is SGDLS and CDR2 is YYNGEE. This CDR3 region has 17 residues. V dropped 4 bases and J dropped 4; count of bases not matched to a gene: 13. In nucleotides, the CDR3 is TGTGCCAGCAGCCATATTCCGGGACAGGTTCCCGGAAACACCATATATTTT. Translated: CASSHIPGQVPGNTIYF.

The CDR3 region has the DNA TGTGCCAGCTCACCAAGCAGGGGCGGCTCACAGCCCCAGCATTTT. Encoded protein: CASSPSRGGSQPQHF. This sequence joins TRBV18 and TRBJ1-5; TRBD1 might be the D (6 bases). The germline CDR1 and CDR2 sequences are KGHSH and LQKENI. Trimming cost V 2 bases and J 7 bases, with 15 bases left between them. The CDR3 runs 15 residues.

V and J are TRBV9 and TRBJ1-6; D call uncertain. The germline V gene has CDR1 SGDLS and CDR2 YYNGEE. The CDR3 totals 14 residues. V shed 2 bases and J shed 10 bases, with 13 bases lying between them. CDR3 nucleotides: TGTGCCAGCAGCGTCTTGGCTCTCTGGTCACCCCTCCACTTT. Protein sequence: CASSVLALWSPLHF. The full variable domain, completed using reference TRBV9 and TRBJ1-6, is DSGVTQTPKHLITATGQRVTLRCSPRSGDLSVYWYQQSLDQGLQFLIQYYNGEERAKGNILERFSAQQFPDLHSELNLSSLELGDSALYFCASSVLALWSPLHFGNGTRLTVT.

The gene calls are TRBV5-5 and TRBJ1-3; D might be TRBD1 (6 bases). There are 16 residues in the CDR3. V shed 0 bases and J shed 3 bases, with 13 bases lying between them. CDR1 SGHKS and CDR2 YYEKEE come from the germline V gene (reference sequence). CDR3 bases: TGTGCCAGCAGCTTGGCATCCAGGGGAGTTGGAAACACCATATATTTT. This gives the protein CASSLASRGVGNTIYF. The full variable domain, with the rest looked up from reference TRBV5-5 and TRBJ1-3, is DAGVTQSPTHLIKTRGQQVTLRCSPISGHKSVSWYQQVLGQGPQFIFQYYEKEERGRGNFPDRFSARQFPNYSSELNVNALLLGDSALYLCASSLASRGVGNTIYFGEGSWLTVV.

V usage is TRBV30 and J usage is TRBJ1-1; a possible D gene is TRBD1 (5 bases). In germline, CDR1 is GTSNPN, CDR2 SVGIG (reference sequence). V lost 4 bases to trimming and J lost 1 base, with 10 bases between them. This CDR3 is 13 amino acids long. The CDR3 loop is CAWIRTGNTEAFF. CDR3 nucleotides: TGTGCCTGGATCCGAACAGGGAACACTGAAGCTTTCTTT.

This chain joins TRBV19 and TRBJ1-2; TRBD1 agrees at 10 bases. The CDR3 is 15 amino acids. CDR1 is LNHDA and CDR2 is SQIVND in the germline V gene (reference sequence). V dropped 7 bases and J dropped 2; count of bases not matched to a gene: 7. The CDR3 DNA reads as TGTGCCAGTACCCTCAGACAGGGGGCGAACTATGGCTACACCTTC. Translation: CASTLRQGANYGYTF.

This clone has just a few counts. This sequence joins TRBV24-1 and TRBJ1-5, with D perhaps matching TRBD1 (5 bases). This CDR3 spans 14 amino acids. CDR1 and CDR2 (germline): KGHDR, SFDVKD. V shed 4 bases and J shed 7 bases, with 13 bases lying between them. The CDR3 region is CATSDGGVAQPQHF. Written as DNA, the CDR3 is TGTGCCACCAGTGACGGGGGGGTAGCGCAGCCCCAGCATTTT.

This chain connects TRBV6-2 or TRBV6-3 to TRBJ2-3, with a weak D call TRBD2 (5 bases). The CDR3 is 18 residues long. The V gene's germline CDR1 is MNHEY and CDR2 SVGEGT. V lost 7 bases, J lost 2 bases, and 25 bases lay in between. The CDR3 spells CASTPPKRGLPDTDTQYF. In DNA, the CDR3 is TGTGCCAGCACCCCCCCGAAAAGAGGGCTCCCAGACACAGATACGCAGTATTTT.

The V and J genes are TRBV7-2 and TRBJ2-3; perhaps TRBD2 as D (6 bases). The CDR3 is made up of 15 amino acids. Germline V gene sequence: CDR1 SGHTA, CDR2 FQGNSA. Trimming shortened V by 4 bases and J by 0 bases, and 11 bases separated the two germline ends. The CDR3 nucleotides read TGTGCCAGCAGCTATAGCCGGGAGAGCACAGATACGCAGTATTTT. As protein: CASSYSRESTDTQYF.

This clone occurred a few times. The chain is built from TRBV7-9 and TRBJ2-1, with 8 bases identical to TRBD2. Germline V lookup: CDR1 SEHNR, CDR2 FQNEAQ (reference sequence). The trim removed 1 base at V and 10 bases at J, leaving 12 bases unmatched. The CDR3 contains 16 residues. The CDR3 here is CASSLGLAGSLTEQFF. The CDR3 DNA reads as TGTGCCAGCAGCTTAGGGCTAGCGGGCTCTCTTACGGAGCAGTTCTTC.

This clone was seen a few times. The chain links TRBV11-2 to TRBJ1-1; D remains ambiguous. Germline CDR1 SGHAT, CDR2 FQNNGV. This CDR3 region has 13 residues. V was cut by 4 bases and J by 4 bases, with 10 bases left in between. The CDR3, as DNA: TGTGCCAGCAGCTCGTGGGCCCCCACTGAAGCTTTCTTT. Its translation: CASSSWAPTEAFF.

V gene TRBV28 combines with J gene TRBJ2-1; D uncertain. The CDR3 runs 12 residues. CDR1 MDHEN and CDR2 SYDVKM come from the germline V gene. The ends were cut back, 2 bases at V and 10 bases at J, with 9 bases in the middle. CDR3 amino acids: CASSLTGNEQFF. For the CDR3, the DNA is TGTGCCAGCAGTTTAACGGGTAACGAGCAGTTCTTC.

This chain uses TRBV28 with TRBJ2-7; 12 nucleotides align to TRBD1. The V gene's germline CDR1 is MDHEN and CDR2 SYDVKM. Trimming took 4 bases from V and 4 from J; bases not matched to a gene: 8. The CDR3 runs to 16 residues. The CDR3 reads CASSSTRDRGLYEQYF. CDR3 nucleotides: TGTGCCAGCAGTTCAACCCGGGACAGGGGGCTGTACGAGCAGTACTTC.

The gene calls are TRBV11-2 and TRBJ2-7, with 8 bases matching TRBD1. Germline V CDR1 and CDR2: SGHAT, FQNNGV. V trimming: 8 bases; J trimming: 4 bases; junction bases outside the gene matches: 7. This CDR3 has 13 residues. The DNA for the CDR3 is TGTGCCAGCGGGAGCAGGGGGCTTTACGAGCAGTACTTC. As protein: CASGSRGLYEQYF. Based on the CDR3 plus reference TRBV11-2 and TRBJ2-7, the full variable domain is EAGVAQSPRYKIIEKRQSVAFWCNPISGHATLYWYQQILGQGPKLLIQFQNNGVVDDSQLPKDRFSAERLKGVDSTLKIQPAKLEDSAVYLCASGSRGLYEQYFGPGTRLTVT.

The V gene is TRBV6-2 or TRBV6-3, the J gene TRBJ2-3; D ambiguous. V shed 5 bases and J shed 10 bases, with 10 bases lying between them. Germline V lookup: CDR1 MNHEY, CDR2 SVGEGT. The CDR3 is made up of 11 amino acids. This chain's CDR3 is CASSVVGAQYF. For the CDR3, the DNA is TGTGCCAGCAGTGTCGTGGGCGCGCAGTATTTT.

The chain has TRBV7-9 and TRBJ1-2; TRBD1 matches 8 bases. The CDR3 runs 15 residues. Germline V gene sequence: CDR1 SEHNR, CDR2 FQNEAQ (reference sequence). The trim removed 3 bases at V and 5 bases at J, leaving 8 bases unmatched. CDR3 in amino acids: CASSLPQGARYGYTF. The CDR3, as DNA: TGTGCCAGCAGCTTGCCCCAGGGGGCAAGGTATGGCTACACCTTC. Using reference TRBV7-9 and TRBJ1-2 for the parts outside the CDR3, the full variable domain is DTGVSQNPRHKITKRGQNVTFRCDPISEHNRLYWYRQTLGQGPEFLTYFQNEAQLEKSRLLSDRFSAERPKGSFSTLEIQRTEQGDSAMYLCASSLPQGARYGYTFGSGTRLTVV.

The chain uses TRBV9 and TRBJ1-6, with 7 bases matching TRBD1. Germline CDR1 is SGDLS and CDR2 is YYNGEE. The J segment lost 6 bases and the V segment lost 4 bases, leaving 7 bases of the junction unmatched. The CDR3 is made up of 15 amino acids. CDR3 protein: CASSLTTGINSPLHF. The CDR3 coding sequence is TGTGCCAGCAGCTTAACGACAGGGATTAATTCACCCCTCCACTTT.

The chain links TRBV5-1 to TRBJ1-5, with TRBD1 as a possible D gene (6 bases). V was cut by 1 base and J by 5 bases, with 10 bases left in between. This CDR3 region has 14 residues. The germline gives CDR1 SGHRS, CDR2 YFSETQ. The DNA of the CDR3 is TGCGCCAGCAGCTTGCGGCCAGGGGATCAGCCCCAGCATTTT. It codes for CASSLRPGDQPQHF.

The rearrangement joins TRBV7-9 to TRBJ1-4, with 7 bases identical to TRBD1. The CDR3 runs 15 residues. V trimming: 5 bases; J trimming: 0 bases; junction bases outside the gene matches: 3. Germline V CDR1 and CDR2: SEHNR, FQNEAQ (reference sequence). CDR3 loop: CASSRGTATNEKLFF. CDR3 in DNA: TGTGCCAGCAGCCGTGGGACAGCAACTAATGAAAAACTGTTTTTT.

The CDR3 DNA reads TGTGCCAGCAGTATGGGACAGTTAGACACTGAAGCTTTCTTT. This sequence encodes CASSMGQLDTEAFF. The chain uses TRBV6-5 and TRBJ1-1, with 7 nucleotides matching TRBD1. The CDR3 extends over 14 amino acids. After removal of 5 bases from V and 3 bases from J, the junction contained 6 bases not matched to a gene. Germline-derived CDR1 and CDR2 are MNHEY and SVGAGI.

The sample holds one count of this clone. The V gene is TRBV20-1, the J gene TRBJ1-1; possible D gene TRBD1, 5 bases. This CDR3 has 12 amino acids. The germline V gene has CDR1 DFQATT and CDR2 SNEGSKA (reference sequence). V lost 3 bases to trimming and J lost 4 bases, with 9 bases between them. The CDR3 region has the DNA TGCAGTGCTAGTAGGGGAGGCACTGAAGCTTTCTTT. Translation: CSASRGGTEAFF.